The following is a T cell receptor (beta chain) sequence with its context. The antigen remains unidentified. Amplification used 60 Vbeta primers and 13 Jbeta primers. Sequenced by immunoSEQ multiplex PCR; TCRdb stores in-frame clones only, minus some. The sample lists about 110,000 clones, over 65% occurring once. The germline gives CDR1 SGDLS, CDR2 YYNGEE. V shed 7 bases, J shed 5 bases, and the junction held 5 bases outside the gene matches. The CDR3 loop spans 13 amino acids. The data originate from a study of cytomegalovirus exposure and HLA in healthy donors. Study overall: Previous work identified roughly 120 million unique TCR beta sequences from about 179 million T cells.

Broader study findings: A list of roughly 180 TCR beta chains associated with cytomegalovirus was given.

The rearrangement joins TRBV9 to TRBJ2-2; TRBD2 agrees at 7 bases. The clonotype originates from a woman between 18 and 30 years old in good health and CMV-seronegative. Sequences were obtained from PBMCs. The CDR3 DNA reads as TGTGCCAGCGGGAGGGTGGATACCGGGGAGCTGTTTTTT. It yields the protein CASGRVDTGELFF.